This T cell receptor beta chain was found in a study of blood T cell repertoires in COVID-19. Germline V lookup: CDR1 SGHDN, CDR2 FVKESK. The length of the CDR3 is 15 residues. The V gene end was trimmed by 7 bases and the J gene end by 2 bases; junction bases not matched to a gene: 10. Profiling relied on immunoSEQ multiplex PCR, and the TCRdb table lists in-frame clones only, not all of them. This table has approximately 90,000 clones, around 85% appearing once. The clonotype originates from a man in his 70s with acute or convalescent COVID-19. This chain connects TRBV14 to TRBJ1-1; 7 bases are a match to TRBD1. Material for sequencing was peripheral blood. The CDR3 reads CASTTGDGLNTEAFF. CDR3 sequence (DNA): TGTGCCAGCACCACAGGGGACGGGTTAAACACTGAAGCTTTCTTT. The entire variable domain, with the rest obtained from reference TRBV14 and TRBJ1-1, is as follows: EAGVTQFPSHSVIEKGQTVTLRCDPISGHDNLYWYRRVMGKEIKFLLHFVKESKQDESGMPNNRFLAERTGGTYSTLKVQPAELEDSGVYFCASTTGDGLNTEAFFGQGTRLTVV.